This is a list of T cell receptor beta chains from one sample in a study of blood T cell repertoires in COVID-19. Here immunoSEQ multiplex PCR was the method, and the copy in TCRdb shows in-frame clones only, minus some. The sample carries around 75,000 clones, around 80% recorded once. The source material was peripheral blood. The receptors were sampled from a man between 50 and 59 years old with COVID-19, enrolled during active disease. Each CDR3 is given with its conserved first and last residue. The D gene is left open where the match is weak. Size tells how often a clone was seen (once, few, many) or the class of an expanded clone, and some rows leave it out.

j_gene: TRBJ2-7
abundance: -
d_gene: -
v_gene: TRBV6-5
CDR3aa: CASSTGQKPHEQYF
CDR3nt: TGTGCCAGCAGTACAGGACAGAAGCCCCACGAGCAGTACTTC

j_gene: TRBJ1-2
abundance: -
d_gene: TRBD1
v_gene: TRBV28
CDR3aa: CASSYWTGFYGYTF
CDR3nt: TGTGCCAGCAGTTACTGGACAGGGTTCTATGGCTACACCTTC

j_gene: TRBJ1-1
abundance: -
d_gene: -
v_gene: TRBV19
CDR3aa: CASSDTGSPEAFF
CDR3nt: TGTGCCAGTAGCGATACAGGTTCGCCTGAAGCTTTCTTT

j_gene: TRBJ1-3
abundance: few
d_gene: -
v_gene: TRBV12-3/TRBV12-4
CDR3aa: CASGQSHTIYF
CDR3nt: TGTGCCAGCGGGCAAAGCCACACCATATATTTT

j_gene: TRBJ2-1
abundance: -
d_gene: -
v_gene: TRBV7-2
CDR3aa: CASSLVSLSYNEQFF
CDR3nt: TGTGCCAGCAGCTTGGTAAGCCTCTCCTACAATGAGCAGTTCTTC

j_gene: TRBJ2-3
abundance: once
d_gene: -
v_gene: TRBV11-1
CDR3aa: CASTFTEGLSDTQYF
CDR3nt: TGTGCCAGCACCTTCACGGAGGGGCTCTCAGATACGCAGTATTTT

j_gene: TRBJ2-5
abundance: -
d_gene: TRBD1
v_gene: TRBV30
CDR3aa: CAWSTGTGLETQYF
CDR3nt: TGTGCCTGGAGTACCGGGACAGGGCTAGAGACCCAGTACTTC

j_gene: TRBJ2-7
abundance: -
d_gene: TRBD2
v_gene: TRBV4-1
CDR3aa: CASSQEGGLAGSYEQYF
CDR3nt: TGCGCCAGCAGCCAAGAGGGGGGACTAGCGGGGAGCTACGAGCAGTACTTC

j_gene: TRBJ1-5
abundance: once
d_gene: -
v_gene: TRBV6-1
CDR3aa: CASSDAEVSAAYSNQPQHF
CDR3nt: TGTGCCAGCAGTGACGCGGAGGTCAGCGCCGCGTATAGCAATCAGCCCCAGCATTTT

j_gene: TRBJ1-2
abundance: -
d_gene: -
v_gene: TRBV15
CDR3aa: CATGGGRAQAF
CDR3nt: TGTGCCACCGGGGGAGGGCGGGCGCAGGCCTTC

j_gene: TRBJ2-5
abundance: -
d_gene: -
v_gene: TRBV15
CDR3aa: CATSEPQASAGETQYF
CDR3nt: TGTGCCACCAGTGAGCCGCAGGCTTCGGCAGGAGAGACCCAGTACTTC